This T cell receptor (beta chain) was profiled in a study of Ad26.COV2.S vaccination and SARS-CoV-2 variants. Study-level background: Of the COV1001 trial arms, the Ad26.COV2.S arm included the donor.

V lost 3 bases and J lost 0, with 14 bases in between. CDR1 and CDR2 (germline): MNHEY, SMNVEV (reference sequence). This CDR3 spans 17 amino acids. The data were produced by immunoSEQ multiplex PCR, yet TCRdb's version contains in-frame clones alone and is incomplete. This table holds hundreds of thousands of clones, approximately 90% found once. Documented treatment: roughly 18 received Ad26.COV2.S at low or high dose, single or two shots; five or six received placebo; per-sample allocation not given. The samples were gathered on day 63 after the first injection of vaccine or placebo. The starting material was peripheral blood, obtained in a trial of Ad26.COV2.S vaccine versus placebo. The chain couples TRBV27 to TRBJ1-4; a weak D match, TRBD1 (5 bases). This sequence was found in a person between 18 and 65 years old who received the Ad26.COV2.S COVID-19 vaccine or a placebo. The CDR3 loop reads CASSFRGAQATNEKLFF. The CDR3 DNA sequence: TGTGCCAGCAGTTTCCGCGGGGCACAAGCAACTAATGAAAAACTGTTTTTT.